This T cell receptor (beta chain) derives from a study of T cells after yellow fever vaccination. Study-level points and caveats: Once the booster was given, most primary-vaccination clones reappeared, at 95% to 98% for CD4 and 85% to 90% for CD8. Of the clonotypes, a small share occurred in both CD4 and CD8 compartments.

Points on this clonotype: The antigen remains undetermined.

This CDR3 has 15 amino acids. The germline gives CDR1 SGHRS, CDR2 YFSETQ. V lost 0 bases and J 4 bases, leaving 13 bases between the germline ends. TCRdb passed the 5' RACE reads through MiXCR, listing each CDR3 protein once. The sample comprises about 340,000 distinct CDR3 sequences, under 15% of which are singletons, and about 3% rests with the top ten. The source is a man between 18 and 29 years old who received the YFV17D yellow fever vaccine. This specimen was CD4+ T cells sorted from PBMCs, taken 15 days after the yellow fever booster vaccination. The rearrangement uses TRBV5-1 and TRBJ1-1; possible D gene TRBD1, 6 bases. The DNA for the CDR3 is TGCGCCAGCAGCTTGGATGGACAGAGGTCCACTGAAGCTTTCTTT. This sequence encodes CASSLDGQRSTEAFF.